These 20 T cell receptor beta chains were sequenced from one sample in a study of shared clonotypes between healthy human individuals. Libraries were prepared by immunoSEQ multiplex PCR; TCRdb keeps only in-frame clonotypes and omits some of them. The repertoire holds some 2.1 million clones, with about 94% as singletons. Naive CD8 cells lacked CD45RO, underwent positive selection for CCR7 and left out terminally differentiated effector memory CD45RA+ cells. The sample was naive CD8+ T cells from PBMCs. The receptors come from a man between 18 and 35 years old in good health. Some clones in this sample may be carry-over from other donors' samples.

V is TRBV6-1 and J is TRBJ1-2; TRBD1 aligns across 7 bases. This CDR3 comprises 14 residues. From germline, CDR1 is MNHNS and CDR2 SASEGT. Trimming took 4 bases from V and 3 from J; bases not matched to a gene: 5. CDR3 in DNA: TGTGCCAGCAGTGCCAGGACAGGCGACTATGGCTACACCTTC. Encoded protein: CASSARTGDYGYTF.

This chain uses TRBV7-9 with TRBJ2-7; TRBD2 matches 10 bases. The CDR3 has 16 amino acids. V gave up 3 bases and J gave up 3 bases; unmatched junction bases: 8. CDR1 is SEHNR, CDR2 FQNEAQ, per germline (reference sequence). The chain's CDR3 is CASSLESGRAFYEQYF. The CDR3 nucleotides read TGTGCCAGCAGCTTGGAGAGCGGGAGGGCTTTCTACGAGCAGTACTTC.

The CDR3 protein is CASRVMGLPNEQFF. In DNA, the CDR3 is TGTGCCAGCAGAGTAATGGGACTGCCTAATGAGCAGTTCTTC. This sequence joins TRBV27 and TRBJ2-1, with D possibly being TRBD2 (6 bases). The V end was cut by 6 bases, the J end by 7 bases, with 16 bases between. Germline loops: CDR1 MNHEY, CDR2 SMNVEV (reference sequence). The CDR3 consists of 14 residues.

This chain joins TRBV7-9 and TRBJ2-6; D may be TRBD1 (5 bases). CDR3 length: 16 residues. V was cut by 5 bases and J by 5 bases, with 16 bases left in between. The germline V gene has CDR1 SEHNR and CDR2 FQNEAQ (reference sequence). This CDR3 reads CASSPPDSLRANVLTF. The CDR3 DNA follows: TGTGCCAGCAGCCCCCCTGACAGCTTGAGGGCCAACGTCCTGACTTTC.

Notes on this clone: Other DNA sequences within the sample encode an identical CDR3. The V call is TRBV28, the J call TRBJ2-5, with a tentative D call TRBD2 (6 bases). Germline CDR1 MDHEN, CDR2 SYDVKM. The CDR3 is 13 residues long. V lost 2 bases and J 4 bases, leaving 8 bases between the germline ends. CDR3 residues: CASSLRGGETQYF. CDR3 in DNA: TGTGCCAGCAGTTTACGGGGAGGAGAGACCCAGTACTTC.

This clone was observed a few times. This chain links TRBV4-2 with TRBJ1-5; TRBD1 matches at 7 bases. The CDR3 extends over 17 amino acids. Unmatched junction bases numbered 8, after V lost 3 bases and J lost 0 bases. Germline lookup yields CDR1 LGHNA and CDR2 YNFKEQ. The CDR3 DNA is TGTGCCAGCAGCCAGGACCCAGGGGGTCGTAGCAATCAGCCCCAGCATTTT. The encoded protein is CASSQDPGGRSNQPQHF.

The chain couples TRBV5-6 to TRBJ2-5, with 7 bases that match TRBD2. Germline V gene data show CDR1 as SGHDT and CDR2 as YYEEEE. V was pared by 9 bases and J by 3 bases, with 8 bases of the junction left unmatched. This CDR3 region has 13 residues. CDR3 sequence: CATTVGGEETQYF. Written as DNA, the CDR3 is TGTGCCACCACCGTGGGGGGGGAAGAGACCCAGTACTTC.

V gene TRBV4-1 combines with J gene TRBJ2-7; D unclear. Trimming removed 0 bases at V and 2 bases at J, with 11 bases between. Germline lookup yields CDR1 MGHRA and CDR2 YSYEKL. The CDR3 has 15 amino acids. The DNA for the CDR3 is TGCGCCAGCAGCCAAGATTTTCCTAGGGCCTACGAGCAGTACTTC. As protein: CASSQDFPRAYEQYF.

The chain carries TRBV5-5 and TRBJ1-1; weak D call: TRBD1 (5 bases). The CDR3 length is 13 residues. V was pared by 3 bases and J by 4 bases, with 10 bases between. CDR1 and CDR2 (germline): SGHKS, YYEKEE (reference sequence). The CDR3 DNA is TGTGCCAGCAGCTGGGGCGGGAGCACTGAAGCTTTCTTT. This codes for CASSWGGSTEAFF.

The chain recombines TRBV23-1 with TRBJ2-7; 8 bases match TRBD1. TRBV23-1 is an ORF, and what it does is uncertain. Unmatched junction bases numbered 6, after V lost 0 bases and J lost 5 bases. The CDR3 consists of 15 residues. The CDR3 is CASSQSWTGRHEQYF. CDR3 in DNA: TGCGCCAGCAGTCAATCCTGGACAGGGAGGCACGAGCAGTACTTC.

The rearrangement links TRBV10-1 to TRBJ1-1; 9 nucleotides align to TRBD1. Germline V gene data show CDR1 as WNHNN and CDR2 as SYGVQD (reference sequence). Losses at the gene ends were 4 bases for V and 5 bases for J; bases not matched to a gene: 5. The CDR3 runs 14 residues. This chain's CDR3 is CASSVQGAVTEAFF. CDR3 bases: TGCGCCAGCAGTGTACAGGGGGCGGTGACTGAAGCTTTCTTT.

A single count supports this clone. The DNA for the CDR3 is TGTGCCAGCAGTGAATTAGGAACAGGGGAACCGTATTTT. This sequence encodes CASSELGTGEPYF. The chain couples TRBV2 to TRBJ2-3; 7 bases align to TRBD1. This CDR3 spans 13 amino acids. Germline V gene data show CDR1 as SNHLY and CDR2 as FYNNEI. J was trimmed by 14 bases and V by 2 bases; bases with no gene match: 10.

This chain's CDR3 is CASSGDRGLTGELFF. In nucleotides, the CDR3 is TGTGCCAGCAGCGGGGACAGGGGGCTCACCGGGGAGCTGTTTTTT. The chain recombines TRBV5-4 with TRBJ2-2; 12 nucleotides match TRBD1. CDR3 length: 15 residues. Trimming removed 4 bases from V and 4 bases from J; junction bases left unmatched: 2. Germline V gene sequence: CDR1 SGHNT, CDR2 YYREEE (reference sequence).

The CDR3 region has the DNA TGTGCCAGCAGCACAGGGACAGGGAGGAGCCGCGAGCAGTACTTC. This gives the protein CASSTGTGRSREQYF. This chain joins TRBV13 and TRBJ2-7; 9 positions agree with TRBD1. There are 15 residues in the CDR3. Trimming cost V 5 bases and J 6 bases; bases outside gene matches: 11. CDR1 and CDR2 (germline): PRHDT, FYEKMQ (reference sequence).

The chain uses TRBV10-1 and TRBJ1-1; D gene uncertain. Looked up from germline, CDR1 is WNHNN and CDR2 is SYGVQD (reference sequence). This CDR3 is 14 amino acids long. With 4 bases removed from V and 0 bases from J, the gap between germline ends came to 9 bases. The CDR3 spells CASSGTLMNTEAFF. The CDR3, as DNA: TGCGCCAGCAGTGGGACCCTCATGAACACTGAAGCTTTCTTT.

CDR3 amino acids: CASSMPGPRGEKLFF. Here the CDR3 DNA reads TGTGCCAGCAGTATGCCGGGCCCCAGGGGGGAAAAACTGTTTTTT. This rearrangement joins TRBV28 to TRBJ1-4; 7 bases are a match to TRBD1. After removal of 5 bases from V and 8 bases from J, the junction contained 11 bases not matched to a gene. The CDR3 covers 15 residues. Germline V gene data show CDR1 as MDHEN and CDR2 as SYDVKM.

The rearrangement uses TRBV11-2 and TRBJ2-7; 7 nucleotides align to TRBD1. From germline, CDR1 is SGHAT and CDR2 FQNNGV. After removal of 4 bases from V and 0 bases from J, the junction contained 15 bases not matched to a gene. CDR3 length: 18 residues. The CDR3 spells CASSSMGYTGESSYEQYF. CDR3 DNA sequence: TGTGCCAGCAGCTCGATGGGCTACACAGGGGAGAGCTCCTACGAGCAGTACTTC. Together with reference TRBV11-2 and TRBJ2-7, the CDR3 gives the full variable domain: EAGVAQSPRYKIIEKRQSVAFWCNPISGHATLYWYQQILGQGPKLLIQFQNNGVVDDSQLPKDRFSAERLKGVDSTLKIQPAKLEDSAVYLCASSSMGYTGESSYEQYFGPGTRLTVT.

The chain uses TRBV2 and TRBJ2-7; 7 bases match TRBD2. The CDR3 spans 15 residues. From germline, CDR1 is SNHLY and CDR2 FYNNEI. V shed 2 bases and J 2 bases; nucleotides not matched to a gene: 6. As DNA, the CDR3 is TGTGCCAGCAGTGAATGGCTAGCGGAGACCTACGAGCAGTACTTC. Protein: CASSEWLAETYEQYF.

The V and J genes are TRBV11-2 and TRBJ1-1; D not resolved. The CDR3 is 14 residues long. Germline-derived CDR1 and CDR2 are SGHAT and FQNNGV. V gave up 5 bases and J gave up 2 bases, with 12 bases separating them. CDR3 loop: CASSPWTGNTEAFF. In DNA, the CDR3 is TGTGCCAGCAGCCCATGGACGGGCAACACTGAAGCTTTCTTT.

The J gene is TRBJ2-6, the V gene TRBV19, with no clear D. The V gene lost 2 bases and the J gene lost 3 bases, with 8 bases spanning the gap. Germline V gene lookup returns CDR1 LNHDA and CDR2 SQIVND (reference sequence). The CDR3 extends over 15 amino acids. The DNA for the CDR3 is TGTGCCAGTAGTATAAAGCCGTATGGGGCCAACGTCCTGACTTTC. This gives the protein CASSIKPYGANVLTF.